What follows is one TCR beta chain and its context. Its antigen is unknown. The data were obtained in a study of OX40 agonist ivuxolimab in advanced cancers. Study summary: Patients were infused with ivuxolimab every 2 weeks at 0.01 to 10 mg/kg. Study-wide points: Low levels of normalized T-cell clonal expansion also appeared in some nonresponders.

The repertoire was sequenced with immunoSEQ multiplex PCR; TCRdb's copy has only in-frame clones and lacks some. Among tens of thousands of clones listed, around 81% were seen once. The CDR3 extends over 14 amino acids. V lost 6 bases and J lost 7, with 16 bases in between. Germline V gives CDR1 LNHDA, CDR2 SQIVND (reference sequence). The chain links TRBV19 to TRBJ2-1; TRBD2 is a possible D gene (6 bases). The specimen comprised CD4+ or CD8+ T cells sorted from blood, sampled in a trial of the OX40 agonist ivuxolimab. This TCR was sampled from an adult with an advanced solid tumor such as melanoma, head and neck, liver or kidney cancer. The CDR3 DNA reads TGTGCCAGTAGCCACGAGACGCGGGGTAATGAGCAGTTCTTC. It translates to CASSHETRGNEQFF.